These T cell receptor beta chains were read from a single sample in a study of T-cell reconstitution after alpha-beta-depleted transplantation in children. In TCRdb, the PCR reads were re-called with MiXCR into one record per CDR3 protein. Counted here are hundreds of thousands of distinct CDR3 sequences, around 14% occurring once; the ten biggest clones make up about 0.77%. The source material was PBMCs, sampled before TCRalphabeta/CD19-depleted stem cell transplant. These receptors all come from a girl aged 2 to 9 with congenital amegakaryocytic thrombocytopenia, due to receive a stem cell transplant. The CDR3 runs from the conserved cysteine through the conserved F or W. The D gene is left open where the match is weak. Some rows have no size entry. The others give once, few or many, or a class for an expanded clone.

V gene: TRBV20-1; D gene: TRBD1; clone size: many; J gene: TRBJ2-1; CDR3 protein: CSATDRVSYNEQFF; CDR3 DNA: TGCAGTGCAACCGACAGGGTCTCCTACAATGAGCAGTTCTTC
V gene: TRBV2; D gene: -; clone size: few; J gene: TRBJ1-3; CDR3 protein: CASSGLPGNTIYF; CDR3 DNA: TGTGCCAGCAGTGGACTGCCCGGAAACACCATATATTTT
V gene: TRBV20-1; D gene: -; clone size: few; J gene: TRBJ2-7; CDR3 protein: CSVPLSGRHSSYEQYF; CDR3 DNA: TGCAGTGTTCCCCTGAGCGGGCGACACAGCTCCTACGAGCAGTACTTC
V gene: TRBV10-2; D gene: TRBD2; clone size: -; J gene: TRBJ2-3; CDR3 protein: CASSEPGLAAGGTQYF; CDR3 DNA: TGCGCCAGCAGTGAACCGGGACTAGCGGCCGGGGGTACGCAGTATTTT
V gene: TRBV7-2; D gene: -; clone size: many; J gene: TRBJ2-3; CDR3 protein: CASSLEPGYTDTQYF; CDR3 DNA: TGTGCCAGCAGCTTAGAGCCGGGCTACACAGATACGCAGTATTTT
V gene: TRBV24-1; D gene: -; clone size: few; J gene: TRBJ2-7; CDR3 protein: CATSAQEGKPSYEQYF; CDR3 DNA: TGTGCCACCAGTGCCCAGGAGGGAAAACCCAGCTACGAGCAGTACTTC
V gene: TRBV11-2; D gene: -; clone size: -; J gene: TRBJ2-2; CDR3 protein: CASSLAHLTGELFF; CDR3 DNA: TGTGCCAGCAGCTTAGCCCACTTGACCGGGGAGCTGTTTTTT
V gene: TRBV5-5; D gene: -; clone size: many; J gene: TRBJ2-7; CDR3 protein: CASSFLNYEQYF; CDR3 DNA: TGTGCCAGCAGCTTCCTCAACTACGAGCAGTACTTC
V gene: TRBV9; D gene: TRBD2; clone size: -; J gene: TRBJ2-3; CDR3 protein: CASSPRTSTDTRYF; CDR3 DNA: TGTGCCAGCAGCCCCAGGACTAGCACAGATACGCGGTATTTT
V gene: TRBV29-1; D gene: TRBD2; clone size: few; J gene: TRBJ2-7; CDR3 protein: CSVEDWASGKNEQYF; CDR3 DNA: TGCAGCGTTGAAGATTGGGCTAGCGGGAAAAACGAGCAGTACTTC
V gene: TRBV20-1; D gene: TRBD2; clone size: few; J gene: TRBJ2-1; CDR3 protein: CSAPKKLAGPNNEQFF; CDR3 DNA: TGCAGTGCTCCAAAAAAACTAGCGGGACCAAACAATGAGCAGTTCTTC
V gene: TRBV3-1; D gene: TRBD2; clone size: few; J gene: TRBJ2-3; CDR3 protein: CASSQVGTRSTDTQYF; CDR3 DNA: TGTGCCAGCAGCCAAGTGGGGACTAGAAGCACAGATACGCAGTATTTT
V gene: TRBV27; D gene: -; clone size: -; J gene: TRBJ2-3; CDR3 protein: CATNSLGRDTQYF; CDR3 DNA: TGTGCCACCAACAGTTTAGGGCGCGATACGCAGTATTTT
V gene: TRBV7-9; D gene: -; clone size: many; J gene: TRBJ1-2; CDR3 protein: CASLQPGEHGYTF; CDR3 DNA: TGTGCCAGCCTTCAGCCGGGGGAGCATGGCTACACCTTC
V gene: TRBV10-1; D gene: -; clone size: few; J gene: TRBJ2-3; CDR3 protein: CASSDSGARTQYF; CDR3 DNA: TGCGCCAGCAGTGATTCGGGGGCGAGGACGCAGTATTTT
V gene: TRBV7-2; D gene: -; clone size: many; J gene: TRBJ1-6; CDR3 protein: CASSLVGGGNSPLHF; CDR3 DNA: TGTGCCAGCAGCTTAGTGGGCGGCGGTAATTCACCCCTCCACTTT
V gene: TRBV14; D gene: -; clone size: few; J gene: TRBJ2-5; CDR3 protein: CASSLIGKRQETQYF; CDR3 DNA: TGTGCCAGCAGCCTTATAGGGAAGAGACAAGAGACCCAGTACTTC
V gene: TRBV10-3; D gene: -; clone size: many; J gene: TRBJ2-7; CDR3 protein: CAIRSANPLSYEQYF; CDR3 DNA: TGTGCCATCAGATCTGCAAACCCCCTCTCCTACGAGCAGTACTTC
V gene: TRBV11-1; D gene: TRBD2; clone size: few; J gene: TRBJ2-1; CDR3 protein: CASSLASLAGSYRALNEQFF; CDR3 DNA: TGTGCCAGCAGCTTAGCGTCCCTAGCGGGGAGCTATCGGGCCCTCAATGAGCAGTTCTTC
V gene: TRBV6-1; D gene: TRBD2; clone size: -; J gene: TRBJ2-4; CDR3 protein: CASSEGTSGQGLRYF; CDR3 DNA: TGTGCCAGCAGTGAGGGGACTAGCGGACAAGGACTTCGGTACTTC
V gene: TRBV15; D gene: -; clone size: few; J gene: TRBJ2-7; CDR3 protein: CATSTRTLYEQYF; CDR3 DNA: TGTGCCACCAGCACTCGGACCCTTTACGAGCAGTACTTC
V gene: TRBV7-2; D gene: -; clone size: few; J gene: TRBJ1-3; CDR3 protein: CASSLRPRGASGNTIYF; CDR3 DNA: TGTGCCAGCAGCTTGCGCCCCCGGGGGGCTTCCGGAAACACCATATATTTT
V gene: TRBV7-9; D gene: TRBD2; clone size: many; J gene: TRBJ2-7; CDR3 protein: CASSPWLAGAFEQYF; CDR3 DNA: TGTGCCAGCAGCCCATGGCTAGCGGGAGCTTTCGAGCAGTACTTC
V gene: TRBV7-8; D gene: -; clone size: many; J gene: TRBJ2-3; CDR3 protein: CASSLDVRDTQYF; CDR3 DNA: TGTGCCAGCAGCTTAGATGTCCGGGATACGCAGTATTTT
V gene: TRBV19; D gene: TRBD1; clone size: few; J gene: TRBJ1-1; CDR3 protein: CASTTDRVNTEAFF; CDR3 DNA: TGTGCCAGTACTACTGACAGGGTGAACACTGAAGCTTTCTTT
V gene: TRBV28; D gene: -; clone size: -; J gene: TRBJ2-2; CDR3 protein: CASSLRGMAAFTGELFF; CDR3 DNA: TGTGCCAGCAGTCTCCGCGGGATGGCGGCATTCACCGGGGAGCTGTTTTTT
V gene: TRBV12-3/TRBV12-4; D gene: -; clone size: -; J gene: TRBJ1-5; CDR3 protein: CASSPSGQGNQPQHF; CDR3 DNA: TGTGCCAGCAGTCCTTCGGGGCAGGGCAATCAGCCCCAGCATTTT
V gene: TRBV5-1; D gene: -; clone size: -; J gene: TRBJ2-1; CDR3 protein: CASSLASQQFF; CDR3 DNA: TGCGCCAGCAGCTTGGCCAGTCAGCAGTTCTTC
V gene: TRBV5-1; D gene: -; clone size: many; J gene: TRBJ2-7; CDR3 protein: CASSLAGFYEQYF; CDR3 DNA: TGCGCCAGCAGCTTGGCAGGATTCTACGAGCAGTACTTC
V gene: TRBV5-1; D gene: -; clone size: many; J gene: TRBJ2-7; CDR3 protein: CASSPRTAYEQYF; CDR3 DNA: TGTGCCAGCAGTCCCCGAACAGCCTACGAGCAGTACTTC
V gene: TRBV12-3/TRBV12-4; D gene: TRBD1; clone size: many; J gene: TRBJ1-5; CDR3 protein: CASRTGQGQPQHF; CDR3 DNA: TGTGCCAGCAGAACAGGACAGGGACAGCCCCAGCATTTT
V gene: TRBV14; D gene: TRBD2; clone size: many; J gene: TRBJ2-3; CDR3 protein: CASSQELAGAGDTQYF; CDR3 DNA: TGTGCCAGCAGCCAAGAACTAGCGGGAGCCGGAGATACGCAGTATTTT
V gene: TRBV27; D gene: -; clone size: many; J gene: TRBJ1-1; CDR3 protein: CASPRRGRNTEAFF; CDR3 DNA: TGTGCCAGTCCCCGCAGGGGACGGAACACTGAAGCTTTCTTT
V gene: TRBV6-6; D gene: -; clone size: many; J gene: TRBJ1-1; CDR3 protein: CASSYRRDYEAFF; CDR3 DNA: TGTGCCAGCAGTTACCGCAGGGATTATGAAGCTTTCTTT
V gene: TRBV27; D gene: -; clone size: -; J gene: TRBJ2-7; CDR3 protein: CASSLFRSSYEQYF; CDR3 DNA: TGTGCCAGCAGTTTATTCAGGTCCTCCTACGAGCAGTACTTC
V gene: TRBV12-3/TRBV12-4; D gene: -; clone size: many; J gene: TRBJ2-2; CDR3 protein: CATSSSGELFF; CDR3 DNA: TGTGCCACCTCCTCCTCCGGGGAGCTGTTTTTT
V gene: TRBV11-2; D gene: -; clone size: -; J gene: TRBJ2-3; CDR3 protein: CASSTSVVGTDTQYF; CDR3 DNA: TGTGCCAGCAGCACCTCCGTCGTCGGCACAGATACGCAGTATTTT
V gene: TRBV9; D gene: TRBD1; clone size: many; J gene: TRBJ1-2; CDR3 protein: CASSAGSGGNYGYTF; CDR3 DNA: TGTGCCAGCAGCGCGGGGTCAGGGGGGAACTATGGCTACACCTTC
V gene: TRBV11-2; D gene: TRBD2; clone size: -; J gene: TRBJ2-1; CDR3 protein: CASSSKLAGGPVGNEQFF; CDR3 DNA: TGTGCCAGCAGCTCAAAACTAGCGGGAGGGCCAGTTGGAAATGAGCAGTTCTTC
V gene: TRBV20-1; D gene: -; clone size: -; J gene: TRBJ2-1; CDR3 protein: CSAREAYSYNEQFF; CDR3 DNA: TGCAGTGCTAGAGAGGCATACTCCTACAATGAGCAGTTCTTC
V gene: TRBV20-1; D gene: TRBD2; clone size: few; J gene: TRBJ2-3; CDR3 protein: CSAAPLTSGGTDTQYF; CDR3 DNA: TGCAGTGCAGCCCCCTTAACTAGCGGGGGCACAGATACGCAGTATTTT
V gene: TRBV30; D gene: -; clone size: few; J gene: TRBJ2-2; CDR3 protein: CAWSLRGTGELFF; CDR3 DNA: TGTGCCTGGAGTCTCCGAGGCACCGGGGAGCTGTTTTTT
V gene: TRBV11-2; D gene: -; clone size: few; J gene: TRBJ2-5; CDR3 protein: CASSLPPGWSRASQETQYF; CDR3 DNA: TGTGCCAGCAGCTTACCACCGGGTTGGTCTAGGGCGTCCCAAGAGACCCAGTACTTC
V gene: TRBV4-1; D gene: TRBD1; clone size: many; J gene: TRBJ1-1; CDR3 protein: CASSQDSGTVYWDTEAFF; CDR3 DNA: TGCGCCAGCAGCCAAGATTCCGGGACAGTTTATTGGGACACTGAAGCTTTCTTT
V gene: TRBV5-1; D gene: -; clone size: -; J gene: TRBJ1-1; CDR3 protein: CASRFPGAGSGNTEAFF; CDR3 DNA: TGCGCCAGCAGGTTTCCCGGAGCCGGCTCCGGGAACACTGAAGCTTTCTTT
V gene: TRBV5-6; D gene: TRBD1; clone size: many; J gene: TRBJ2-1; CDR3 protein: CASSTEKGTGSGEQFF; CDR3 DNA: TGTGCCAGCAGCACAGAAAAGGGGACAGGGTCTGGGGAGCAGTTCTTC
V gene: TRBV28; D gene: -; clone size: many; J gene: TRBJ2-7; CDR3 protein: CASSVRAIGLNEQYF; CDR3 DNA: TGTGCCAGCAGTGTCAGGGCTATAGGTCTCAACGAGCAGTACTTC
V gene: TRBV20-1; D gene: -; clone size: few; J gene: TRBJ1-3; CDR3 protein: CSAFNREGAGGNTIYF; CDR3 DNA: TGCAGTGCTTTCAACCGGGAGGGCGCGGGGGGAAACACCATATATTTT
V gene: TRBV5-1; D gene: -; clone size: many; J gene: TRBJ2-3; CDR3 protein: CASSFPIGTQYF; CDR3 DNA: TGCGCCAGCAGCTTTCCTATCGGTACGCAGTATTTT
V gene: TRBV21-1; D gene: -; clone size: -; J gene: TRBJ2-7; CDR3 protein: CASSKVSSRGESYEQYF; CDR3 DNA: TGTGCCAGCAGCAAAGTCTCTTCCAGGGGAGAATCCTACGAGCAGTACTTC
V gene: TRBV12-3/TRBV12-4; D gene: TRBD2; clone size: -; J gene: TRBJ2-2; CDR3 protein: CASSSIFPLLSGRGTGELFF; CDR3 DNA: TGTGCCAGCAGTTCAATATTCCCCCTCCTTAGCGGGAGAGGTACCGGGGAGCTGTTTTTT
V gene: TRBV7-9; D gene: -; clone size: few; J gene: TRBJ2-5; CDR3 protein: CASSYPAGYTPETQYF; CDR3 DNA: TGTGCCAGCAGCTATCCTGCCGGGTACACTCCGGAGACCCAGTACTTC
V gene: TRBV12-3/TRBV12-4; D gene: TRBD1; clone size: many; J gene: TRBJ1-5; CDR3 protein: CASSLDRDEQPQHF; CDR3 DNA: TGTGCCAGCAGTTTGGACAGGGATGAGCAGCCCCAGCATTTT